Listed here is a single T cell receptor beta chain. The record originates from a study of blood T cell repertoires in COVID-19. The overall study: There were acute and convalescent COVID-19 samples, and they came from the United States, Italy and Spain.

Enrollment of patients from Seattle took place during active infection, with longitudinal follow-up. Under the authors' procedure: Nucleated cell counts were estimated from reference gene primer amplification. Sequencing was performed with immunoSEQ multiplex PCR; in TCRdb, only in-frame clones are kept and a portion is missing. V, J and clone size reflect that table, while D and trimming were determined from the DNA. The table shows almost 65,000 clones, with over 75% occurring only once. CDR3 length equals 16 residues. Germline-derived CDR1 and CDR2 are LGHNA and YSLEER. The V gene lost 0 bases and the J gene lost 3 bases, with 15 bases spanning the gap.

The gene calls are TRBV4-3 and TRBJ2-7; D is perhaps TRBD2 (6 bases). This clonotype was obtained from an older woman with COVID-19, enrolled during active disease. Sequences were obtained from peripheral blood. CDR3 in DNA: TGCGCCAGCAGCCAAGAGGTGGGAGGACCGCGCTACGAGCAGTACTTC. Its protein is CASSQEVGGPRYEQYF.